This record looks at one TCR beta chain sequence and its context. Its antigen is still unknown. The data belong to a study of T cell responses to AZD1222 COVID-19 vaccine. The study, taken as a whole, reports: Repertoire sampling happened only post peak T cell response.

Libraries were prepared by immunoSEQ multiplex PCR; TCRdb keeps only in-frame clonotypes and omits some of them. The sample includes under 170,000 clones, around nine tenths seen only once; the top ten take about 3.3%. The clonotype originates from an adult who received the AZD1222 COVID-19 vaccine. Sequenced here: peripheral blood, sampled 28 days after the second AZD1222 dose.

This chain's CDR3 is CASSESLTGFGNQPQHF. The CDR3 DNA is TGTGCCAGCAGTGAATCCCTGACAGGGTTCGGCAATCAGCCCCAGCATTTT. This chain links TRBV6-1 with TRBJ1-5; TRBD1 agrees at 7 bases. There are 17 residues in the CDR3. Germline V lookup: CDR1 MNHNS, CDR2 SASEGT. V lost 2 bases, J lost 2 bases, and 9 bases stayed unmatched.